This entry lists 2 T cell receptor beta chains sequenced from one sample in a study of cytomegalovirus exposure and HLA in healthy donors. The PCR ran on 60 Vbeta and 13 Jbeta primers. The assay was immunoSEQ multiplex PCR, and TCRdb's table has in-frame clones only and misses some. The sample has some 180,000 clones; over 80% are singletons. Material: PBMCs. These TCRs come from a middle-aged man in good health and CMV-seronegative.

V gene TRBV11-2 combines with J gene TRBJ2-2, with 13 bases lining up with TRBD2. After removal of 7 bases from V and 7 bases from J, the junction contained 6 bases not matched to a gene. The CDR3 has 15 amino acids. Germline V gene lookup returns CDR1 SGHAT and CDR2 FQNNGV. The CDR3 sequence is CASKLAGGPNGELFF. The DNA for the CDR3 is TGTGCCAGCAAACTAGCGGGGGGGCCGAACGGGGAGCTGTTTTTT. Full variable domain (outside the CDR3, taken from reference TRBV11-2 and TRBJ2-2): EAGVAQSPRYKIIEKRQSVAFWCNPISGHATLYWYQQILGQGPKLLIQFQNNGVVDDSQLPKDRFSAERLKGVDSTLKIQPAKLEDSAVYLCASKLAGGPNGELFFGEGSRLTVL.

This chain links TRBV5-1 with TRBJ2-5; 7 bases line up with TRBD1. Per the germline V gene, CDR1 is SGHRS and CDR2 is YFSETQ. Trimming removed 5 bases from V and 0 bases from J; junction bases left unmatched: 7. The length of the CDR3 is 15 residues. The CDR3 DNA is TGCGCCAGCAGGTTTCAACAGGGGTACCAAGAGACCCAGTACTTC. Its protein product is CASRFQQGYQETQYF.